This T cell receptor beta chain comes out of a study of CD8 T cells in ankylosing spondylitis. CDR1 LGHNA and CDR2 YNFKEQ come from the germline V gene. CDR3 length: 15 residues. The V and J ends lost 0 bases and 2 bases respectively, with 11 bases between them. By quantitative 5'-RACE with molecular barcodes, the TCR beta libraries were made. MiXCR, run by TCRdb on the 5' RACE reads, gives a single entry per CDR3 protein. Altogether 190,000 or so distinct CDR3 sequences are present, roughly 13% being singletons, with the ten largest covering about 15%. The chain carries TRBV4-2 and TRBJ2-7; D is perhaps TRBD2 (5 bases). The sequence was collected from a male donor with ankylosing spondylitis or in good health (not recorded which). Sample: blood, either unsorted or a sorted T cell fraction (not recorded which). DNA of the CDR3: TGTGCCAGCAGCCAAGATGAGGGAACCGCCTACGAGCAGTACTTC. Protein product: CASSQDEGTAYEQYF.